This section outlines one T cell receptor beta chain sequence together with its context. The specificity of this receptor is unknown. Base qualities are not at hand, and no much larger clone is one base apart. The data originate from a study of regulatory dendritic cells for organ transplantation (dated by TCRdb to about 2017). Some background on the complete study: To make regulatory dendritic cells, monocytes were cultured with vitamin D3 on days 0 and 4 and with IL-10 on day 4. On day 6, LPS was added to the DC cultures so that the response of the DCs to a potent maturation-inducing agent could be evaluated. TCRbeta repertoires were sequenced from sorted naive and memory CD4+ and CD8+ T cells before and after allostimulation with regulatory or mature dendritic cells.

Its CDR3 holds 16 amino acids, cysteine through phenylalanine. The DNA shown is the 48-base CDR3, in frame from base 1. Trimming removed 6 bases from V and 1 base from J; the gene matches leave 4 bases unexplained. CDR1 and CDR2 are drawn from the germline V gene: WSHSY, SAAADI. Sorted T cell subsets were CFSE-labeled and co-cultured for five to six days with allogeneic regulatory or mature dendritic cells at a 1:10 DC:T ratio. FACS was used to sort CD4+ or CD8+ cells into naive T cells (CD45RA+) and memory T cells (CD45RO+). T cells for TCR sequencing came from a couple of healthy control subjects. The Qiagen DNeasy Blood & Tissue Kit was used to extract genomic DNA. What the work shows at the level of the full study, not this receptor alone: Only a couple of subjects were sequenced, and considerable between-individual heterogeneity in the alloreactive memory CD8+ T cell pool was noted by the authors. Highly diverse repertoires were observed in naive CD4+ and CD8+ T cells, whereas lower diversity was observed in memory cells, and the most oligoclonal repertoires were found in memory CD8+ cells. In both subjects, allostimulation led to expansion of memory CD8+ clones, although regulatory dendritic cells appeared to cause more limited expansion than mature dendritic cells did. Among the resting subsets, memory CD8+ T cells contained the most alloreactive TCR clonotypes.

The TCRbeta CDR3 regions were amplified in a multiplexed two-step PCR with Vbeta-specific forward primers and Jbeta-specific reverse primers. Through the immunoSEQ service, TCRbeta libraries were sequenced on an Illumina instrument. In the paper's pipeline: V, D and J genes were assigned using IMGT annotation, and counts were corrected for multiplex PCR bias using synthetic CDR3 analogues. Repertoire clonality was computed in the immunoSEQ Analyzer as one minus normalized Shannon entropy. Clonal expansion was defined by Fisher's exact test with Benjamini-Hochberg false discovery rate control, using two-tailed P<0.01. In its TCRdb copy, this immuneACCESS table keeps in-frame sequences only and misses some clones. Where compared with another copy, unresolved V genes explain less than half of these, and the others have no known cause. D and trimming were read from the DNA, whereas the V and J calls and clone size are those reported in that table. Here the sample has 18,000 or so clones; roughly four fifths occur a single time. Roughly 3.1% of the sample is held by the ten biggest clonotypes.

The material sequenced was memory CD4+ T cells from blood cultured with regulatory dendritic cells. The cell subset or site label on this specimen signifies: CD45RO+ memory T cells. Here the chain combines TRBV10-2 and TRBJ2-3; 13 middle bases align to TRBD2. This sequence was found in a human donor in good health. The encoded CDR3 is CASSTSGRDGTDTQYF. The DNA sequence reads TGCGCCAGCAGCACTAGCGGGAGGGACGGCACAGATACGCAGTATTTT.